This T cell receptor beta chain was sequenced during a study of T cell changes during pregnancy in multiple sclerosis. The assay was immunoSEQ multiplex PCR, and TCRdb's table has in-frame clones only and misses some. The data contain 88,000 or so clones, roughly nine tenths of them singletons. This sample comprised peripheral blood, obtained before pregnancy. The TCR sequence derives from a female donor with multiple sclerosis, enrolled in a pregnancy study.

The CDR3 nucleotides read TGTGCCAGCAGCTTAGACGCGGGGGCTAACTATGGCTACACCTTC. Amino acids: CASSLDAGANYGYTF. J is TRBJ1-2 and V is TRBV11-3; D may be TRBD1 (5 bases). Germline CDR1 and CDR2: SGHNT and YENEEA. CDR3 size: 15 residues. Trimming left V 0 bases short and J 0 bases short, with 8 bases between.